This T cell receptor (beta chain) is from a study of T-cell memory formation after mild COVID-19. Trimming cost V 7 bases and J 1 base; bases outside gene matches: 7. Germline assignment: CDR1 SGHRS and CDR2 YFSETQ. There are 14 residues in the CDR3. MiXCR, run by TCRdb on the 5' RACE reads, gives a single entry per CDR3 protein. Seen here are 300,000 or so distinct CDR3 sequences, roughly 16% observed once, and the top ten hold approximately 25%. Input material: PBMCs or a T cell subset sorted from them (not recorded which). This TCR was sampled from a man aged 18 to 29 who had mild COVID-19 (a few samples of this study predate the infection). Cell type and time point are not known. This rearrangement joins TRBV5-1 to TRBJ1-2; TRBD1 agrees at 7 bases. CDR3 nucleotide sequence: TGCGCCAGCCAGACAGGGCTCCATAACTATGGCTACACCTTC. Translating gives CASQTGLHNYGYTF.